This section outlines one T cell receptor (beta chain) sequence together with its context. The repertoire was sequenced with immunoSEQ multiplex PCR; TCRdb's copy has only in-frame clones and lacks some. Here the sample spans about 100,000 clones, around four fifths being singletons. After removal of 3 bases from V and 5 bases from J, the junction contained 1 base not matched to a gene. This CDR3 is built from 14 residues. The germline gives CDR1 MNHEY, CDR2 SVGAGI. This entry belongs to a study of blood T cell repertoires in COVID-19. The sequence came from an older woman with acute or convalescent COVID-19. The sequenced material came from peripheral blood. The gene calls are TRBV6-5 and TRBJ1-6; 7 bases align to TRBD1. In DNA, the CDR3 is TGTGCCAGCAGTTATGACAGGGATAATTCACCCCTCCACTTT. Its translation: CASSYDRDNSPLHF.